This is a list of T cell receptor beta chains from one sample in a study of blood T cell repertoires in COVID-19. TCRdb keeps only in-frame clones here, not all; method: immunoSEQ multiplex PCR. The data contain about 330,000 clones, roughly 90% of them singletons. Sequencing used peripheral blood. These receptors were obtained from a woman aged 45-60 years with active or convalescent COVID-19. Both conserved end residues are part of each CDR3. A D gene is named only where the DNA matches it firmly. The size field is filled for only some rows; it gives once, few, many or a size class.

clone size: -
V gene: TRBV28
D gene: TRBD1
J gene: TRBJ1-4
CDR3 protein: CASSSTQGAAEKLFF
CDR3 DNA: TGTGCCAGCAGTTCTACTCAGGGGGCGGCTGAAAAACTGTTTTTT

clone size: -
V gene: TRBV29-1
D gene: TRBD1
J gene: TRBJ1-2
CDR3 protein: CSVEGGTGGSYGYTF
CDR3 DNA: TGCAGCGTTGAAGGTGGGACAGGGGGGAGCTATGGCTACACCTTC

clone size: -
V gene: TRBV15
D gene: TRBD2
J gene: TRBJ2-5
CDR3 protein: CATSRDRGVQETQYF
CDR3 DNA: TGTGCCACCAGCAGAGACCGGGGGGTCCAAGAGACCCAGTACTTC

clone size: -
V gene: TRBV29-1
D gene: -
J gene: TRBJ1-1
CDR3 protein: CSAGMKLNTEAFF
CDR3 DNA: TGCAGCGCCGGGATGAAATTGAACACTGAAGCTTTCTTT

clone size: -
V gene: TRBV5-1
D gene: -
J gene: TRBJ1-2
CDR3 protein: CASREGAVDYGYTF
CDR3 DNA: TGCGCCAGCAGGGAGGGTGCGGTCGACTATGGCTACACCTTC

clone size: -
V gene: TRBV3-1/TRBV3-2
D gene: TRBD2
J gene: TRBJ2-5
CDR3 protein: CASSYRLAGEGETQYF
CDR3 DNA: TGTGCCAGCAGCTATAGACTAGCGGGAGAAGGAGAGACCCAGTACTTC

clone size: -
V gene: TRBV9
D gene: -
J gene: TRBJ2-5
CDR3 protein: CASSVGSGGLETQYF
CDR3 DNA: TGTGCCAGCAGCGTAGGCAGTGGCGGGCTAGAGACCCAGTACTTC

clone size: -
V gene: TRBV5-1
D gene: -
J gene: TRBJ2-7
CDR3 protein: CASSLAGGPQGWEQYF
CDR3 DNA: TGCGCCAGCAGCTTGGCAGGCGGACCCCAGGGTTGGGAGCAGTACTTC

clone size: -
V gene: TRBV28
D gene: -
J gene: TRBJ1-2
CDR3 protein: CASSLPGSYGYTF
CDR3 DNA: TGTGCCAGCAGTTTACCAGGGTCATATGGCTACACCTTC

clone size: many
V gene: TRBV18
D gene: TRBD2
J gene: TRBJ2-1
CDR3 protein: CASSAGLAGAEQFF
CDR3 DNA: TGTGCCAGCTCAGCCGGACTAGCGGGGGCTGAGCAGTTCTTC

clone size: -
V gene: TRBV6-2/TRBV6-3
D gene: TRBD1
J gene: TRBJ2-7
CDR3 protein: CASSPGTGAPYEQYF
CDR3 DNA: TGTGCCAGCAGCCCCGGGACAGGGGCGCCCTACGAGCAGTACTTC

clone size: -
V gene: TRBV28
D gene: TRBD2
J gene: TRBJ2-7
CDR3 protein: CASSPGSNGRANEQYF
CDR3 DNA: TGTGCCAGCAGTCCGGGGAGTAACGGGAGGGCCAACGAGCAGTACTTC

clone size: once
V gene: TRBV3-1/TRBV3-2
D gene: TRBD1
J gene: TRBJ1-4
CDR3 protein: CASSPGQGGPREKLFF
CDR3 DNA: TGTGCCAGCAGCCCCGGACAGGGAGGCCCTAGGGAAAAACTGTTTTTT

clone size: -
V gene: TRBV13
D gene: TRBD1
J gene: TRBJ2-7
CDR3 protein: CASSLVRGRGREQYF
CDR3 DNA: TGTGCCAGCAGCTTAGTTCGGGGCAGGGGGCGAGAGCAGTACTTC

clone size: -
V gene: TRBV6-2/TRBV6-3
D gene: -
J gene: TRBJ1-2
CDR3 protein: CASSQSWGANYGYTF
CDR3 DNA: TGTGCCAGCAGTCAATCGTGGGGCGCTAACTATGGCTACACCTTC

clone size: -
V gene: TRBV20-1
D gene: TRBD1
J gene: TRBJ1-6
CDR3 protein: CSASFLRDSSSPLHF
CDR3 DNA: TGCAGTGCTAGTTTCCTAAGGGACAGTTCTTCACCCCTCCACTTT

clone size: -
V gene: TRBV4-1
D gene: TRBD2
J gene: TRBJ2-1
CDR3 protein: CASSHGLAGYNEQFF
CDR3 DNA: TGCGCCAGCAGCCATGGACTAGCGGGTTACAATGAGCAGTTCTTC

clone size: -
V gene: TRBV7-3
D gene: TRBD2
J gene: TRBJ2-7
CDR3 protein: CASSPSGGDYEQYF
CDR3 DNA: TGTGCCAGCAGCCCGTCCGGGGGGGACTACGAGCAGTACTTC

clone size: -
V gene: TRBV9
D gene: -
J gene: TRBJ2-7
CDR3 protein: CASSVGRQDLFYEQYF
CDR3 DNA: TGTGCCAGCAGCGTAGGTCGACAGGATTTGTTTTACGAGCAGTACTTC

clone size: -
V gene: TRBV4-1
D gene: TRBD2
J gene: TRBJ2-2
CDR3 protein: CASSQGGRGVKAGELFF
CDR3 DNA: TGCGCCAGCAGCCAAGGAGGGAGGGGCGTGAAGGCCGGGGAGCTGTTTTTT

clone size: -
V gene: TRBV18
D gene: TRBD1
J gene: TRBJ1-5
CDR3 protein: CASSQGQGTNQPQHF
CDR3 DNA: TGTGCCAGCTCACAGGGACAGGGGACGAATCAGCCCCAGCATTTT

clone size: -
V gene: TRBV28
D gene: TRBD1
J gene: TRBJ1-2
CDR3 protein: CASSLGTANYGYTF
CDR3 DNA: TGTGCCAGCAGTTTAGGGACAGCTAACTATGGCTACACCTTC

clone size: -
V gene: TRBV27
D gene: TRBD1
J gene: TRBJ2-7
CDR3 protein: CASSFGTGKVQYF
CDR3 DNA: TGTGCCAGCAGTTTCGGGACAGGGAAGGTTCAGTACTTC

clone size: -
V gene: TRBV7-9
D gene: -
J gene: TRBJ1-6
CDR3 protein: CASSASEGYNSPLHF
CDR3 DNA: TGTGCCAGCAGCGCGTCCGAGGGCTATAATTCACCCCTCCACTTT

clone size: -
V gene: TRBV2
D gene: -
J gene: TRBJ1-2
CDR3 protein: CASSENRAGGYTF
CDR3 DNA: TGTGCCAGCAGTGAAAACAGGGCAGGCGGCTACACCTTC

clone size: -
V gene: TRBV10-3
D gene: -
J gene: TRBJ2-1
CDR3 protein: CAISDRGYNEQFF
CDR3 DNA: TGTGCCATCAGTGACCGGGGCTACAATGAGCAGTTCTTC

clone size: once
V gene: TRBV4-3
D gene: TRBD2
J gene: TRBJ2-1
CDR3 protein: CASSPKGTSGRNEQFF
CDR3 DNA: TGCGCCAGCAGCCCGAAAGGGACTAGCGGGAGAAATGAGCAGTTCTTC

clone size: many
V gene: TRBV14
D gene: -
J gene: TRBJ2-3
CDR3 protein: CASRPGGAPTDTQYF
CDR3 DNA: TGTGCCAGCAGGCCAGGCGGGGCTCCGACAGATACGCAGTATTTT

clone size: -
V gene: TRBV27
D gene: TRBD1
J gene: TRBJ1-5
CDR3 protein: CASSRQGQGATNQPQHF
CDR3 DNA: TGTGCCAGCAGTCGCCAGGGACAGGGAGCCACCAATCAGCCCCAGCATTTT

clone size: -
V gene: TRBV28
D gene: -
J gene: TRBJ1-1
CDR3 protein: CASSLRPSSGTEAFF
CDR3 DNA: TGTGCCAGCAGTCTGAGACCCTCCTCCGGGACTGAAGCTTTCTTT

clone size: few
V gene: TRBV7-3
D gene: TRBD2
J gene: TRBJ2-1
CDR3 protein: CASSPSGTSGYNEQFF
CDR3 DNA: TGTGCCAGCAGCCCCTCCGGGACTAGCGGATACAATGAGCAGTTCTTC

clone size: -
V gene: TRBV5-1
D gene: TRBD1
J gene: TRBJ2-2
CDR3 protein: CASSFLGTDNTGELFF
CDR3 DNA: TGCGCCAGCAGCTTCTTGGGGACAGACAACACCGGGGAGCTGTTTTTT

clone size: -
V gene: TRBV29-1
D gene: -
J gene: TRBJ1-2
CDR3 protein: CSVEVTVNYGYTF
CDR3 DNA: TGCAGCGTGGAAGTCACAGTTAACTATGGCTACACCTTC

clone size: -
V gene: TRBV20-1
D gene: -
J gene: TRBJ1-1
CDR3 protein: CSASTDLEAFF
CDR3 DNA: TGCAGTGCCTCGACGGACTTGGAAGCTTTCTTT

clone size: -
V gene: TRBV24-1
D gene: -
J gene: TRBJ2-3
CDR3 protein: CATSAKDFPDTQYF
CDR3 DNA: TGTGCCACCAGTGCAAAGGACTTCCCAGATACGCAGTATTTT

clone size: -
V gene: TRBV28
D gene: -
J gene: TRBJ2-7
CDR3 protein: CASSLTGSDRYEQYF
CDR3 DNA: TGTGCCAGCAGCCTTACGGGTAGTGATCGGTACGAGCAGTACTTC

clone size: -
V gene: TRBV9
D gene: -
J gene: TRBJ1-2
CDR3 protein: CASSALQGSSPGYTF
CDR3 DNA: TGTGCCAGCAGCGCCCTACAGGGATCTAGTCCTGGCTACACCTTC

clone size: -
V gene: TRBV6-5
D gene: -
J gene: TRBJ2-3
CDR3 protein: CASSTRTGTDTQYF
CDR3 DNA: TGTGCCAGCAGTACCCGGACAGGCACAGATACGCAGTATTTT